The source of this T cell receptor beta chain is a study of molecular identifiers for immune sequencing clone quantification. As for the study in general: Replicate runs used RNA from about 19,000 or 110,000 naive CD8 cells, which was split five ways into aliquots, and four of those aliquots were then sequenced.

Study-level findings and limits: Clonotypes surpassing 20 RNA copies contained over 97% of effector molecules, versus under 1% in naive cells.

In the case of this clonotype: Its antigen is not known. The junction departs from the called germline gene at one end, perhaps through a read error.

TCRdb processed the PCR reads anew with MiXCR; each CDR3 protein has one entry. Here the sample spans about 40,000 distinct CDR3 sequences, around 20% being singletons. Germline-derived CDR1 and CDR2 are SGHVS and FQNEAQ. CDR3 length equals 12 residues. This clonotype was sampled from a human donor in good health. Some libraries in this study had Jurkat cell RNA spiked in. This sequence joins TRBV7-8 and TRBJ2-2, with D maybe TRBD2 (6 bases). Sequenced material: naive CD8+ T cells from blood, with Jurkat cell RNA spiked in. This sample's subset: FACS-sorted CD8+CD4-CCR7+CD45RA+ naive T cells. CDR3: CASSWRHGGLFF. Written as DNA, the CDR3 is TGTGCCAGCAGTTGGAGACACGGGGGGCTGTTTTTT.